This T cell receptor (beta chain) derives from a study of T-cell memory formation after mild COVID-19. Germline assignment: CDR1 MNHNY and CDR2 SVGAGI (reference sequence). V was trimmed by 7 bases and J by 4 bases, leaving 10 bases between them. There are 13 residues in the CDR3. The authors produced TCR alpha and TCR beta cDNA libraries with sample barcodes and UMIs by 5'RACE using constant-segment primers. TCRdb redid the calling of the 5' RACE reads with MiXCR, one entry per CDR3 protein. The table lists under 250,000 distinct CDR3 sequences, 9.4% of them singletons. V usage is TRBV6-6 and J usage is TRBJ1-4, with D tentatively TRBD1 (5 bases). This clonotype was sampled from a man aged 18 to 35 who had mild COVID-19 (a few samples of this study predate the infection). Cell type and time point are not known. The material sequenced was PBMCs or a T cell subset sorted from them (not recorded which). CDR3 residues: CASKGVRNEKLFF. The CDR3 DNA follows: TGTGCCAGCAAAGGGGTCCGTAATGAAAAACTGTTTTTT.